The 20 T cell receptor beta chains reported below all come from one sample, sequenced in a study of cytomegalovirus exposure and HLA in healthy donors. PCR was performed using 60 Vbeta and 13 Jbeta primers. Some clones are missing from TCRdb's copy, which holds only in-frame ones; the method was immunoSEQ multiplex PCR. The profile shows fewer than 150,000 clones, approximately 80% of them singletons. Specimen: PBMCs. Receptor source: a male donor in good health and CMV-seronegative.

V is TRBV7-2 and J is TRBJ1-1; TRBD1 aligns across 7 bases. Germline CDR1 SGHTA, CDR2 FQGNSA. V was clipped by 5 bases and J by 5 bases; unmatched bases: 8. CDR3 length: 14 amino acids. For the CDR3, the DNA is TGTGCCAGCAGCCCCCAGGGGGTAGGGACTGAAGCTTTCTTT. This sequence encodes CASSPQGVGTEAFF. The full variable domain, completed using reference TRBV7-2 and TRBJ1-1, is GAGVSQSPSNKVTEKGKDVELRCDPISGHTALYWYRQSLGQGLEFLIYFQGNSAPDKSGLPSDRFSAERTGGSVSTLTIQRTQQEDSAVYLCASSPQGVGTEAFFGQGTRLTVV.

On this clone itself: At the DNA level, this CDR3 is encoded by other sequences in the same sample as well. The genes are TRBV7-9 and TRBJ1-1; tentative D call: TRBD1 (6 bases). The V and J ends lost 5 bases and 3 bases respectively, with 10 bases between them. Germline loops: CDR1 SEHNR, CDR2 FQNEAQ (reference sequence). This CDR3 region has 13 residues. Written as DNA, the CDR3 is TGTGCCAGCAGCGTAACAGGGTACACTGAAGCTTTCTTT. Protein product: CASSVTGYTEAFF. Complete variable domain (other parts from reference TRBV7-9 and TRBJ1-1): DTGVSQNPRHKITKRGQNVTFRCDPISEHNRLYWYRQTLGQGPEFLTYFQNEAQLEKSRLLSDRFSAERPKGSFSTLEIQRTEQGDSAMYLCASSVTGYTEAFFGQGTRLTVV.

The chain joins TRBV27 to TRBJ1-2; TRBD1 aligns across 7 bases. The J segment lost 0 bases and the V segment lost 5 bases, leaving 9 bases of the junction unmatched. This CDR3 is built from 16 residues. Germline CDR1 and CDR2: MNHEY and SMNVEV (reference sequence). The CDR3 sequence is CASSSDRQGTNYGYTF. CDR3 nucleotides: TGTGCCAGCAGTAGCGACCGACAGGGAACTAACTATGGCTACACCTTC.

The chain uses TRBV7-2 and TRBJ2-1; D not certain. V was clipped by 3 bases and J by 7 bases, with 10 bases between them. The CDR3 loop spans 13 amino acids. CDR1 SGHTA and CDR2 FQGNSA come from the germline V gene. The CDR3 coding sequence is TGTGCCAGCAGCTTGGGTAGCAAGAATGAGCAGTTCTTC. This translates into CASSLGSKNEQFF.

This rearrangement joins TRBV29-1 to TRBJ2-3; 8 bases align to TRBD1. Germline CDR1 and CDR2: SQVTM and ANQGSEA. Trimming at V came to 7 bases and at J to 1 base, leaving 7 bases not matched to a gene. The CDR3 has 14 residues. The CDR3 reads CSAGGQGRTDTQYF. The DNA for the CDR3 is TGCAGCGCCGGAGGACAGGGCCGCACAGATACGCAGTATTTT.

The V call is TRBV28, the J call TRBJ2-1; 9 nucleotides agree with TRBD1. Per germline, CDR1 MDHEN and CDR2 SYDVKM. V lost 7 bases, J lost 10 bases, and 14 bases stayed unmatched. This CDR3 comprises 15 residues. CDR3: CASTSTGTGSQEQFF. DNA of the CDR3: TGTGCCAGCACCTCAACCGGGACAGGGTCTCAGGAGCAGTTCTTC.

The V and J genes are TRBV18 and TRBJ1-5; D is perhaps TRBD1 (5 bases). With 4 bases removed from V and 4 bases from J, the gap between germline ends came to 8 bases. Germline CDR1 KGHSH, CDR2 LQKENI. There are 13 residues in the CDR3. As DNA, the CDR3 is TGTGCCAGCTCACAAGGGGTAAATCAGCCCCAGCATTTT. It codes for CASSQGVNQPQHF.

The chain carries TRBV5-5 and TRBJ2-4; a possible D gene is TRBD2 (5 bases). Germline V gives CDR1 SGHKS, CDR2 YYEKEE (reference sequence). Trimming took off 4 bases at V and 6 bases at J, with 20 bases between the two ends. This CDR3 is 16 amino acids long. The CDR3 spells CASSLRGLRDGNIQYF. CDR3 nucleotides: TGTGCCAGCAGCCTTCGCGGGTTACGAGATGGAAACATTCAGTACTTC.

The chain has TRBV19 and TRBJ2-7; perhaps TRBD2 as D (7 bases). Per germline, CDR1 LNHDA and CDR2 SQIVND (reference sequence). V lost 1 base and J lost 8, with 15 bases in between. The CDR3 totals 14 residues. The CDR3 loop is CASSIASGGDQQYF. The CDR3, as DNA: TGTGCCAGTAGTATAGCGTCGGGGGGCGATCAGCAGTACTTC.

The chain carries TRBV7-8 and TRBJ1-2; D is uncertain. V lost 1 base to trimming and J lost 4 bases, with 16 bases between them. The CDR3 covers 16 residues. Germline V CDR1 and CDR2: SGHVS, FQNEAQ. The CDR3 DNA reads as TGTGCCAGCAGCTTAGAGACCCTTACAGACATCTATGGCTACACCTTC. It specifies CASSLETLTDIYGYTF.

The chain combines TRBV10-3 with TRBJ2-5; a weak D match, TRBD2 (6 bases). Per the germline V gene, CDR1 is ENHRY and CDR2 is SYGVKD. The CDR3 is 12 amino acids. Trimming stripped 5 bases from V and 7 bases from J, with 11 bases between. The CDR3 loop is CAISWPGGTQYF. CDR3 bases: TGTGCCATCAGTTGGCCCGGGGGGACCCAGTACTTC.

The rearrangement uses TRBV4-2 and TRBJ1-2, with TRBD1 as a possible D gene (5 bases). The CDR3 contains 13 residues. In germline, CDR1 is LGHNA, CDR2 YNFKEQ. V lost 4 bases to trimming and J lost 6 bases, with 12 bases between them. CDR3 bases: TGTGCCAGCAGCCGCTCCCAGGGAAATGGCTACACCTTC. Translation gives CASSRSQGNGYTF.

This sequence joins TRBV11-2 and TRBJ2-7; 8 nucleotides match TRBD2. The CDR3 spans 15 residues. Per germline, CDR1 SGHAT and CDR2 FQNNGV. V lost 3 bases and J lost 3; bases outside the gene matches: 7. The CDR3 loop is CASSFMSGGDYEQYF. As DNA, the CDR3 is TGTGCCAGCAGCTTCATGAGCGGGGGAGACTACGAGCAGTACTTC.

This clone qualifies as medium-sized. V usage is TRBV5-4 and J usage is TRBJ1-2, with 8 bases fitting TRBD1. Germline V CDR1 and CDR2: SGHNT, YYREEE (reference sequence). J gave up 0 bases and V 4 bases, and 5 bases lay outside the gene matches. The CDR3 contains 15 residues. In nucleotides, the CDR3 is TGTGCCAGCAGCGGGGACAGGCGAGCTAACTATGGCTACACCTTC. Amino acids: CASSGDRRANYGYTF.

The chain has TRBV9 and TRBJ1-1, with D perhaps matching TRBD1 (6 bases). V gave up 2 bases and J gave up 5 bases, with 16 bases separating them. Per germline, CDR1 SGDLS and CDR2 YYNGEE. The CDR3 sequence is 15 residues long. This CDR3 reads CASSVGHLTGTEAFF. The CDR3 nucleotides are TGTGCCAGCAGCGTGGGACATTTAACAGGAACTGAAGCTTTCTTT.

The rearrangement links TRBV4-1 to TRBJ1-3; TRBD1 matches 10 bases. Looked up from germline, CDR1 is MGHRA and CDR2 is YSYEKL. J gave up 1 base and V 6 bases, and 3 bases lay outside the gene matches. CDR3 length equals 15 residues. The CDR3 region is CASSTDRGSGNTIYF. CDR3 DNA: TGCGCCAGCAGTACGGACAGGGGGTCTGGAAACACCATATATTTT.

This clone was recorded only once. The chain combines TRBV19 with TRBJ1-2; 8 nucleotides align to TRBD1. Losses at the gene ends were 5 bases for V and 1 base for J; bases not matched to a gene: 12. CDR1 and CDR2 (germline): LNHDA, SQIVND (reference sequence). This CDR3 region has 17 residues. CDR3 amino acids: CASSGRPTGGINYGYTF. The CDR3, as DNA: TGTGCCAGTAGTGGGCGACCTACAGGGGGGATTAACTATGGCTACACCTTC.

This chain connects TRBV10-2 to TRBJ1-2; no firm D call. Trimming took off 8 bases at V and 1 base at J, with 20 bases between the two ends. Germline loops: CDR1 WSHSY, CDR2 SAAADI. CDR3 size: 16 residues. CDR3 in amino acids: CASASRSSTVNYGYTF. CDR3 DNA: TGCGCCAGCGCTAGCCGTAGCTCGACTGTTAACTATGGCTACACCTTC.

The rearrangement joins TRBV29-1 to TRBJ2-1; 7 nucleotides match TRBD1. The J segment lost 4 bases and the V segment lost 6 bases, leaving 3 bases of the junction unmatched. CDR3 length equals 12 residues. CDR1 SQVTM and CDR2 ANQGSEA come from the germline V gene. CDR3: CSVVQGYNEQFF. DNA of the CDR3: TGCAGCGTGGTACAGGGGTACAATGAGCAGTTCTTC.

The V and J genes are TRBV5-4 and TRBJ2-7, with 7 bases fitting TRBD1. Germline V gene lookup returns CDR1 SGHNT and CDR2 YYREEE (reference sequence). This CDR3 has 15 amino acids. V shed 1 base and J 0 bases; nucleotides not matched to a gene: 4. In nucleotides, the CDR3 is TGTGCCAGCAGCTTGAGAGCAGGGGGCTCCTACGAGCAGTACTTC. Translated: CASSLRAGGSYEQYF.